This entry lists 24 T cell receptor beta chains sequenced from one sample in a study of cytomegalovirus exposure and HLA in healthy donors. This table comes from immunoSEQ multiplex PCR, and its TCRdb copy is limited to in-frame clones, with some not included. The data contain around 150,000 clones, about 91% of them singletons. Material: PBMCs. These receptors were collected from a woman in her late teens or twenties in good health and CMV-seropositive.

The chain employs TRBV7-8 and TRBJ2-1; D is perhaps TRBD1 (6 bases). This CDR3 is built from 13 residues. Germline CDR1 SGHVS, CDR2 FQNEAQ. V was shortened by 4 bases and J by 6 bases, with 10 bases between the two germline ends. DNA of the CDR3: TGTGCCAGCAGCTCTACAGGGATCAATGAGCAGTTCTTC. Its protein product is CASSSTGINEQFF.

This chain joins TRBV11-2 and TRBJ2-7; 8 nucleotides line up with TRBD1. CDR3 size: 14 residues. V trimming: 5 bases; J trimming: 7 bases; junction bases outside the gene matches: 10. Germline loops: CDR1 SGHAT, CDR2 FQNNGV. The CDR3 nucleotides read TGTGCCAGCAGCCTCTCGCAGGGGGCTTATGAGCAGTACTTC. Translating it yields CASSLSQGAYEQYF.

The chain has TRBV25-1 and TRBJ1-5, with 7 bases fitting TRBD1. Germline V gives CDR1 MGHDK, CDR2 SYGVNS. The CDR3 totals 13 residues. Trimming at V came to 4 bases and at J to 7 bases, leaving 4 bases not matched to a gene. CDR3 DNA sequence: TGTGCCAGCAGTGGCCAACAGGGGCAGCCCCAGCATTTT. Translation: CASSGQQGQPQHF.

J is TRBJ2-3 and V is TRBV4-1, with 10 bases lining up with TRBD2. With V trimmed by 3 bases and J by 0 bases, 12 bases remained unmatched. Germline CDR1 reads MGHRA; CDR2 reads YSYEKL. The CDR3 consists of 19 residues. The CDR3 spells CASSHPRLAGRSSTDTQYF. The CDR3 nucleotides read TGCGCCAGCAGCCACCCTCGACTAGCGGGTCGGTCTAGCACAGATACGCAGTATTTT.

The chain combines TRBV28 with TRBJ1-1; D is unclear. Between the trimmed V and J ends, which lost 7 bases and 8 bases, there was a span of 23 bases. The CDR3 totals 15 residues. Per germline, CDR1 MDHEN and CDR2 SYDVKM. The CDR3 is CASNGGRGSGSEAFF. As DNA, the CDR3 is TGTGCCAGCAATGGTGGCCGGGGATCCGGTTCGGAAGCTTTCTTT.

This clone was picked up one time. This chain links TRBV28 with TRBJ1-5; 7 bases agree with TRBD1. After removal of 3 bases from V and 1 base from J, the junction contained 3 bases not matched to a gene. The CDR3 runs to 15 residues. CDR1 and CDR2 from the germline V gene are MDHEN and SYDVKM. CDR3 loop: CASSFQTGSNQPQHF. In DNA, the CDR3 is TGTGCCAGCAGTTTCCAGACAGGGAGCAATCAGCCCCAGCATTTT.

The chain combines TRBV6-1 with TRBJ2-7; 7 bases are a match to TRBD1. V was clipped by 1 base and J by 0 bases; unmatched bases: 9. The germline CDR1 and CDR2 sequences are MNHNS and SASEGT. The CDR3 is 17 residues long. The CDR3 DNA sequence: TGTGCCAGCAGTGAAGTCGCCCCGGACAGGAGCTCCTACGAGCAGTACTTC. Translated, it gives CASSEVAPDRSSYEQYF.

The chain employs TRBV9 and TRBJ2-7; the match to TRBD2 covers 12 bases. J lost 6 bases, V lost 1 base, and 5 bases had no gene match. This CDR3 contains 15 residues. From germline, CDR1 is SGDLS and CDR2 YYNGEE. CDR3 residues: CASSVRPLAGGEQYF. DNA for the CDR3: TGTGCCAGCAGCGTAAGGCCACTAGCGGGAGGCGAGCAGTACTTC.

This clone has a single count. The chain recombines TRBV7-9 with TRBJ2-1; 9 bases are a match to TRBD1. Per germline, CDR1 SEHNR and CDR2 FQNEAQ (reference sequence). Trimming removed 0 bases from V and 5 bases from J; junction bases left unmatched: 11. This CDR3 is 18 amino acids long. CDR3 bases: TGTGCCAGCAGCTTAGCTTGGGGGGACAGGGTGTGGGACAATGAGCAGTTCTTC. Its protein is CASSLAWGDRVWDNEQFF.

This clone has a single count. The V gene is TRBV9, the J gene TRBJ1-6, with D perhaps matching TRBD1 (5 bases). V was clipped by 3 bases and J by 5 bases, with 9 bases between them. CDR3 length equals 14 residues. Germline V CDR1 and CDR2: SGDLS, YYNGEE. The CDR3 loop reads CASSARQNNSPLHF. CDR3 coding DNA: TGTGCCAGCAGCGCGCGACAGAATAATTCACCCCTCCACTTT.

The chain's CDR3 is CASSQEAGARNSPLHF. CDR3 sequence (DNA): TGCGCCAGCAGCCAGGAAGCAGGGGCGAGGAATTCACCCCTCCACTTT. The genes are TRBV4-1 and TRBJ1-6; TRBD1 is a possible D gene (6 bases). The V gene lost 3 bases and the J gene lost 7 bases, with 16 bases spanning the gap. The CDR3 runs to 16 residues. CDR1 and CDR2 from the germline V gene are MGHRA and YSYEKL.

This clone was recorded only once. J is TRBJ1-2 and V is TRBV18, with 7 positions matching TRBD1. CDR1 and CDR2 (germline): KGHSH, LQKENI. The CDR3 loop spans 15 amino acids. V shed 2 bases and J 1 base; nucleotides not matched to a gene: 4. The chain's CDR3 is CASSPTAGGNYGYTF. The CDR3 bases are TGTGCCAGCTCACCAACGGCAGGGGGTAACTATGGCTACACCTTC.

The chain uses TRBV5-6 and TRBJ2-4; TRBD1 matches at 8 bases. In germline, CDR1 is SGHDT, CDR2 YYEEEE. The CDR3 is 14 amino acids. Losses at the gene ends were 5 bases for V and 8 bases for J; bases not matched to a gene: 9. The CDR3, as DNA: TGTGCCAGCAGGACTCAGGGGGCCAGAGACATTCAGTACTTC. Translating it yields CASRTQGARDIQYF. Variable domain in full (rest from reference TRBV5-6 and TRBJ2-4): DAGVTQSPTHLIKTRGQQVTLRCSPKSGHDTVSWYQQALGQGPQFIFQYYEEEERQRGNFPDRFSGHQFPNYSSELNVNALLLGDSALYLCASRTQGARDIQYFGAGTRLSVL.

The chain couples TRBV6-1 to TRBJ1-5, with D maybe TRBD1 (6 bases). CDR3 size: 16 residues. Per the germline V gene, CDR1 is MNHNS and CDR2 is SASEGT. Trimming took 2 bases from V and 4 from J, leaving 15 bases between them. CDR3 protein: CASSESRGIANQPQHF. CDR3 nucleotides: TGTGCCAGCAGTGAAAGTAGGGGGATTGCAAATCAGCCCCAGCATTTT.

The CDR3 sequence: CASSSVAQRGAYEQYF. In nucleotides, the CDR3 is TGTGCCAGCAGCTCGGTTGCCCAGCGGGGGGCATACGAGCAGTACTTC. The rearrangement links TRBV5-4 to TRBJ2-7; 9 bases agree with TRBD2. V lost 3 bases to trimming and J lost 4 bases; unmatched junction nucleotides: 11. The CDR3 is made up of 16 amino acids. CDR1 SGHNT and CDR2 YYREEE come from the germline V gene (reference sequence).

The gene calls are TRBV28 and TRBJ2-7; 7 bases line up with TRBD1. The CDR3 consists of 14 residues. Germline-derived CDR1 and CDR2 are MDHEN and SYDVKM. The V and J ends lost 6 bases and 4 bases, in that order; junction bases with no gene match: 9. The CDR3 DNA sequence: TGTGCCAGCAGGCCGGGACAGAGAGTTTACGAGCAGTACTTC. It translates to CASRPGQRVYEQYF. Supplemented by reference TRBV28 and TRBJ2-7, the full variable domain reads DVKVTQSSRYLVKRTGEKVFLECVQDMDHENMFWYRQDPGLGLRLIYFSYDVKMKEKGDIPEGYSVSREKKERFSLILESASTNQTSMYLCASRPGQRVYEQYFGPGTRLTVT.

The chain links TRBV5-6 to TRBJ2-4; TRBD1 agrees at 9 bases. The CDR3 totals 18 residues. Trimming at V came to 4 bases and at J to 0 bases, leaving 11 bases not matched to a gene. Germline CDR1 and CDR2: SGHDT and YYEEEE. CDR3 amino acids: CASSPTGTGSLAKNIQYF. CDR3 in DNA: TGTGCCAGCAGCCCAACCGGGACAGGGTCCTTAGCCAAAAACATTCAGTACTTC.

The V call is TRBV5-4, the J call TRBJ2-3; 7 bases map to TRBD2. V lost 2 bases and J lost 0; bases outside the gene matches: 6. Germline-derived CDR1 and CDR2 are SGHNT and YYREEE (reference sequence). The CDR3 length is 16 residues. The chain's CDR3 is CASSLRLAESTDTQYF. CDR3 nucleotide sequence: TGTGCCAGCAGCTTAAGGCTAGCGGAAAGCACAGATACGCAGTATTTT.

The chain is built from TRBV19 and TRBJ1-6, with D possibly matching TRBD1 (5 bases). Germline CDR1 reads LNHDA; CDR2 reads SQIVND (reference sequence). The CDR3 sequence is 15 residues long. V was clipped by 6 bases and J by 4 bases, with 13 bases between them. CDR3 amino acids: CASSWTTHYNSPLHF. The CDR3 DNA reads as TGTGCCAGTAGCTGGACAACCCATTATAATTCACCCCTCCACTTT.

The genes are TRBV28 and TRBJ2-2; the match to TRBD1 covers 10 bases. This CDR3 is 18 amino acids long. V lost 5 bases to trimming and J lost 1 base; unmatched junction nucleotides: 10. Germline V gives CDR1 MDHEN, CDR2 SYDVKM. This chain's CDR3 is CASSDRGWDRGNTGELFF. The CDR3 DNA sequence: TGTGCCAGCAGTGATAGGGGATGGGACAGGGGGAACACCGGGGAGCTGTTTTTT. The complete variable domain, with remaining parts taken from reference TRBV28 and TRBJ2-2, reads DVKVTQSSRYLVKRTGEKVFLECVQDMDHENMFWYRQDPGLGLRLIYFSYDVKMKEKGDIPEGYSVSREKKERFSLILESASTNQTSMYLCASSDRGWDRGNTGELFFGEGSRLTVL.

The chain is built from TRBV5-1 and TRBJ2-1; D not certain. Trimming cost V 4 bases and J 6 bases, with 14 bases left between them. The CDR3 is made up of 14 amino acids. Germline CDR1 is SGHRS and CDR2 is YFSETQ. The CDR3 DNA reads TGCGCCAGCAGCCTTCCCTCCCCCGGCAATGAGCAGTTCTTC. Protein sequence: CASSLPSPGNEQFF.

V usage is TRBV5-1 and J usage is TRBJ1-1; D is ambiguous. Germline CDR1 and CDR2: SGHRS and YFSETQ. This CDR3 has 15 residues. Trimming shortened V by 0 bases and J by 3 bases, and 12 bases separated the two germline ends. CDR3 amino acids: CASSLERVEDTEAFF. As DNA, the CDR3 is TGCGCCAGCAGCTTGGAGCGGGTAGAGGACACTGAAGCTTTCTTT.

This chain joins TRBV7-2 and TRBJ1-1; no reliable D call. The V gene's germline CDR1 is SGHTA and CDR2 FQGNSA. CDR3 length: 13 residues. Trimming shortened V by 2 bases and J by 2 bases, and 6 bases separated the two germline ends. CDR3 sequence (DNA): TGTGCCAGCAGCTTAACAGTAAACACTGAAGCTTTCTTT. It encodes CASSLTVNTEAFF.

The chain employs TRBV5-1 and TRBJ2-5; D possibly corresponds to TRBD1 (5 bases). V lost 7 bases and J lost 4, with 20 bases in between. The CDR3 runs to 15 residues. The germline CDR1 and CDR2 sequences are SGHRS and YFSETQ. The CDR3 loop is CASGVDGARGETQYF. The CDR3 bases are TGCGCCAGCGGGGTTGATGGGGCTCGAGGAGAGACCCAGTACTTC.